These T cell receptor beta chains were read from a single sample in a study of T cell changes during pregnancy in multiple sclerosis. The protocol was immunoSEQ multiplex PCR, while the TCRdb copy is restricted to in-frame clones and leaves out a portion. The sample contains some 50,000 clones, roughly 90% of which appear only once. The sequencing used CD8+ T cells from peripheral blood mononuclear cells, collected in the second trimester of pregnancy. The receptors were sampled from a female donor with multiple sclerosis, enrolled in a pregnancy study. Both conserved end residues are part of each CDR3.

J: TRBJ2-3; V: TRBV19; CDR3: CASSDRDTQYF
J: TRBJ2-1; V: TRBV9; CDR3: CASSVGSSYNEQFF
J: TRBJ1-1; V: TRBV19; CDR3: CASKEVEAFF
J: TRBJ2-3; V: TRBV6-1; CDR3: CASSEASGGVSDTQYF
J: TRBJ2-7; V: TRBV5-5; CDR3: CASSLGQGAGNEQYF
J: TRBJ1-1; V: TRBV27; CDR3: CASREQGAGTEAFF
J: TRBJ2-5; V: TRBV9; CDR3: CASSADSATRRETQYF
J: TRBJ2-2; V: TRBV10-3; CDR3: CAINTGTGELFF
J: TRBJ2-1; V: TRBV4-2; CDR3: CASSHFRSDQFF
J: TRBJ2-7; V: TRBV7-9; CDR3: CASSIEVPNPYEQYF
J: TRBJ2-5; V: TRBV7-2; CDR3: CASSPRLAGGPQETQYF
J: TRBJ1-1; V: TRBV4-3; CDR3: CASSLSGTGYEAFF
J: TRBJ1-6; V: TRBV7-6; CDR3: CASSRNRGRSYNSPLHF
J: TRBJ1-4; V: TRBV9; CDR3: CASSLGGGKEKLFF
J: TRBJ2-3; V: TRBV2; CDR3: CASIPGQGTTDTQYF
J: TRBJ2-7; V: TRBV7-9; CDR3: CASSLFPPSGTSDYEQYF
J: TRBJ2-1; V: TRBV4-1; CDR3: CASSAPGAPNEQFF
J: TRBJ2-3; V: TRBV9; CDR3: CASSAPDRLAGGYTDTQYF
J: TRBJ1-2; V: TRBV7-3; CDR3: CASSATQGANYGYTF
J: TRBJ2-3; V: TRBV2; CDR3: CASGELATDTQYF
J: TRBJ1-1; V: TRBV19; CDR3: CASCYRGENTEAFF
J: TRBJ2-3; V: TRBV6-4; CDR3: CASSETSGGADTQYF
J: TRBJ2-1; V: TRBV6-1; CDR3: CASSESTDRGQYNEQFF
J: TRBJ1-1; V: TRBV19; CDR3: CASSLGSTEAFF
J: TRBJ1-6; V: TRBV12-5; CDR3: CASGLVGGLDSPLHF
J: TRBJ2-3; V: TRBV14; CDR3: CASTSERGSTDTQYF
J: TRBJ2-7; V: TRBV2; CDR3: CASSQGLAGAHEQYF
J: TRBJ2-7; V: TRBV5-1; CDR3: CASLYGGQKTKFPHYEQYF
J: TRBJ2-7; V: TRBV27; CDR3: CASSSGTGPYEQYF
J: TRBJ2-2; V: TRBV18; CDR3: CASSPRDRPHGELFF
J: TRBJ2-7; V: TRBV9; CDR3: CASSQGSGGGAEQYF
J: TRBJ1-4; V: TRBV27; CDR3: CASRYREKLFF
J: TRBJ1-1; V: TRBV4-3; CDR3: CASSQNRITEAFF
J: TRBJ1-2; V: TRBV5-5; CDR3: CASSSDYPGANYGYTF
J: TRBJ1-2; V: TRBV21-1; CDR3: CASSKPGQEKNYGYTF
J: TRBJ1-5; V: TRBV27; CDR3: CASSSRQGGALNPQHF
J: TRBJ2-7; V: TRBV14; CDR3: CASSPGTVTYEQYF
J: TRBJ2-7; V: TRBV5-6; CDR3: CASSRRGPYEQYF
J: TRBJ2-3; V: TRBV9; CDR3: CASSVVSGDTQYF
J: TRBJ2-5; V: TRBV15; CDR3: CATSRALAGGREETQYF
J: TRBJ2-5; V: TRBV9; CDR3: CASSRDRGQETQYF
J: TRBJ2-1; V: TRBV6-4; CDR3: CASSGTSGGANEQFF